The present TCR beta chain was sequenced within a study of blood T cell repertoires in COVID-19. Sequencing was performed with immunoSEQ multiplex PCR; in TCRdb, only in-frame clones are kept and a portion is missing. The table has 100,000 or so clones, around 83% seen once; the top ten hold roughly 2%. The J segment lost 4 bases and the V segment lost 0 bases, leaving 2 bases of the junction unmatched. CDR1 SGHNT and CDR2 YYREEE come from the germline V gene (reference sequence). The CDR3 loop spans 14 amino acids. The V and J genes are TRBV5-4 and TRBJ1-2, with TRBD1 identical over 8 bases. Sequencing used peripheral blood. The clonotype was recovered from a man aged 65-85 years with active or convalescent COVID-19. DNA for the CDR3: TGTGCCAGCAGCTTGGGACAGGGGCTCTATGGCTACACCTTC. Translated: CASSLGQGLYGYTF.